A single sample gave rise to the 27 T cell receptor beta chains below, sequenced in a study of blood T cell repertoires in COVID-19. Repertoires were generated with immunoSEQ multiplex PCR, while TCRdb's copy carries only in-frame clones and drops some. The table has around 130,000 clones, around 85% seen once. The specimen was peripheral blood. The receptors here all came from a human donor in a cohort sampled during active COVID-19.

The chain is built from TRBV10-3 and TRBJ1-2; D remains unclear. This CDR3 is built from 14 residues. CDR1 is ENHRY, CDR2 SYGVKD, per germline. The ends were cut back, 4 bases at V and 6 bases at J, with 15 bases in the middle. CDR3 nucleotide sequence: TGTGCCATCAGTGGAGTTGAGGTGTTGGATGGCTACACCTTC. Its protein is CAISGVEVLDGYTF.

This clone was detected only once. The gene calls are TRBV11-3 and TRBJ2-7; maybe TRBD2 (5 bases). The V end lost 5 bases, the J end lost 7 bases, and 12 bases lay between the germline ends. The CDR3 loop spans 12 amino acids. Germline CDR1 reads SGHNT; CDR2 reads YENEEA. CDR3 coding DNA: TGTGCCAGCAGCATCCACCCGGGGGAGCAGTACGTC. It is translated as CASSIHPGEQYV.

This clone was counted once. The chain combines TRBV30 with TRBJ1-6, with TRBD1 matching over 8 bases. V lost 1 base to trimming and J lost 7 bases; unmatched junction nucleotides: 9. Germline CDR1 and CDR2: GTSNPN and SVGIG (reference sequence). This CDR3 comprises 16 residues. CDR3 amino acids: CAWSAWTGLENSPLHF. CDR3 nucleotide sequence: TGTGCCTGGAGTGCTTGGACAGGGTTGGAAAATTCACCCCTCCACTTT.

The chain joins TRBV29-1 to TRBJ2-5; D unclear. The CDR3 has 14 amino acids. V was cut by 4 bases and J by 2 bases, with 14 bases left in between. Germline lookup yields CDR1 SQVTM and CDR2 ANQGSEA. The CDR3 DNA reads TGCAGCGTTGTATTCACAGCATGGCAAGAGACCCAGTACTTC. Amino acid sequence: CSVVFTAWQETQYF.

This clone was recorded only once. V is TRBV9 and J is TRBJ2-2; 9 bases map to TRBD1. Germline V gene sequence: CDR1 SGDLS, CDR2 YYNGEE. With V trimmed by 4 bases and J by 7 bases, 8 bases remained unmatched. The CDR3 is 15 residues long. The CDR3 protein is CASSLTGTGLGELFF. In nucleotides, the CDR3 is TGTGCCAGCAGCCTCACCGGGACAGGGCTCGGGGAGCTGTTTTTT.

In its sample, this clone was seen once. This chain uses TRBV6-1 with TRBJ2-7; 11 bases match TRBD2. The CDR3 runs 15 residues. Germline CDR1 and CDR2: MNHNS and SASEGT. With 2 bases clipped from V and 5 bases from J, the junction kept 5 bases outside the gene matches. CDR3 amino acids: CASSEWASGRNEQYV. DNA of the CDR3: TGTGCCAGCAGTGAATGGGCTAGCGGGAGGAACGAGCAGTACGTC.

The V gene is TRBV5-1, the J gene TRBJ2-7; 8 bases agree with TRBD1. Trimming removed 0 bases from V and 9 bases from J; junction bases left unmatched: 23. Germline CDR1 reads SGHRS; CDR2 reads YFSETQ. The CDR3 extends over 19 amino acids. The CDR3 region has the DNA TGCGCCAGCAGCTTGGCCGGCGACAGGGGTTTAATCTTAATTCAGGGGCAGTACGTC. It yields the protein CASSLAGDRGLILIQGQYV.

This chain links TRBV5-1 with TRBJ2-3; 7 bases match TRBD1. The CDR3 runs to 18 residues. V gave up 4 bases and J gave up 0 bases; unmatched junction bases: 14. Germline assignment: CDR1 SGHRS and CDR2 YFSETQ. CDR3: CASSHEGASRPSTDTQYF. As DNA, the CDR3 is TGCGCCAGCAGCCATGAGGGGGCCAGCCGACCAAGCACAGATACGCAGTATTTT.

This chain links TRBV11-2 with TRBJ2-7; D is ambiguous. The CDR3 is made up of 13 amino acids. Trimming took off 5 bases at V and 13 bases at J, with 21 bases between the two ends. Germline V gene lookup returns CDR1 SGHAT and CDR2 FQNNGV. CDR3 nucleotide sequence: TGTGCCAGCAGCCGCGTGCTAGATTCCTCTCGTTACTTC. Translated: CASSRVLDSSRYF.

This chain joins TRBV7-8 and TRBJ2-5; possibly TRBD2 for D (6 bases). V gave up 2 bases and J gave up 4 bases, with 14 bases separating them. Per germline, CDR1 SGHVS and CDR2 FQNEAQ. There are 15 residues in the CDR3. As DNA, the CDR3 is TGTGCCAGCAGCTTACAGGGAGGTGGTGGAGAGACCCAGTACTTC. Its protein product is CASSLQGGGGETQYF.

This chain links TRBV13 with TRBJ1-3; 8 bases match TRBD1. Germline V gene data show CDR1 as PRHDT and CDR2 as FYEKMQ (reference sequence). The CDR3 length is 16 residues. Germline trimming cut 5 bases from V and 0 bases from J; bases unmatched to any gene: 6. The CDR3 region is CASSRDRSFSGNTIYF. For the CDR3, the DNA is TGTGCCAGCAGCCGGGACAGGAGCTTCTCTGGAAACACCATATATTTT. The whole variable domain, remainder taken from reference TRBV13 and TRBJ1-3, is AAGVIQSPRHLIKEKRETATLKCYPIPRHDTVYWYQQGPGQDPQFLISFYEKMQSDKGSIPDRFSAQQFSDYHSELNMSSLELGDSALYFCASSRDRSFSGNTIYFGEGSWLTVV.

The chain couples TRBV12-3 or TRBV12-4 to TRBJ2-3; a possible D gene is TRBD1 (6 bases). The CDR3 runs 13 residues. The V end was cut by 7 bases, the J end by 0 bases, with 8 bases between. CDR3 protein: CASTDSSTDTQYF. The CDR3 nucleotides are TGTGCCAGCACGGACAGTAGCACAGATACGCAGTATTTT.

The rearrangement links TRBV9 to TRBJ2-5; 7 nucleotides agree with TRBD2. The CDR3 runs 15 residues. With V trimmed by 0 bases and J by 1 base, 3 bases remained unmatched. Germline CDR1 and CDR2: SGDLS and YYNGEE. CDR3 residues: CASSVEAGAQETQYF. The CDR3 DNA is TGTGCCAGCAGCGTAGAGGCGGGAGCCCAAGAGACCCAGTACTTC.

The chain links TRBV7-2 to TRBJ2-7; 10 bases match TRBD2. V shed 1 base, J shed 1 base, and the junction held 10 bases outside the gene matches. Germline V gene data show CDR1 as SGHTA and CDR2 as FQGNSA. CDR3 length equals 18 residues. The CDR3 sequence: CASSLVSGGATISYEQYF. The CDR3 bases are TGTGCCAGCAGCTTAGTAAGCGGGGGGGCTACAATATCCTACGAGCAGTACTTC.

The chain combines TRBV19 with TRBJ1-1; TRBD1 matches 7 bases. The V segment lost 1 base and the J segment 7 bases; nucleotides outside the gene matches: 9. Germline assignment: CDR1 LNHDA and CDR2 SQIVND (reference sequence). The CDR3 runs to 15 residues. CDR3 sequence: CASSIVSEGGGEAFF. As DNA, the CDR3 is TGTGCCAGTAGTATAGTCTCCGAAGGGGGCGGTGAAGCTTTCTTT.

This chain uses TRBV10-1 with TRBJ1-1; 7 bases line up with TRBD1. Germline-derived CDR1 and CDR2 are WNHNN and SYGVQD (reference sequence). This CDR3 is 17 amino acids long. The V gene end was trimmed by 6 bases and the J gene end by 1 base; junction bases not matched to a gene: 14. The CDR3, as DNA: TGCGCCAGCAGGGGAGTACCGACAGGGCAGAGGAACACTGAAGCTTTCTTT. Protein product: CASRGVPTGQRNTEAFF.

Many counts were recorded for this clone. The chain uses TRBV2 and TRBJ2-7, with D tentatively TRBD2 (7 bases). Germline values: CDR1 SNHLY, CDR2 FYNNEI. This CDR3 spans 16 amino acids. Trimming shortened V by 7 bases and J by 1 base, and 20 bases separated the two germline ends. The CDR3 is CASTPSGGLGSYEQYF. CDR3 nucleotides: TGTGCCAGCACTCCTTCGGGGGGCCTTGGGTCCTACGAGCAGTACTTC.

The V and J genes are TRBV3-1 (or the pseudogene TRBV3-2) and TRBJ2-2; no firm D call. This CDR3 region has 14 residues. V lost 0 bases to trimming and J lost 7 bases, with 9 bases between them. Germline V gives CDR1 LGHDT, CDR2 YNNKEL (reference sequence). The CDR3 protein is CASSQDTVNGELFF. In DNA form, the CDR3 reads TGTGCCAGCAGCCAAGATACGGTCAACGGGGAGCTGTTTTTT.

The table lists this clone with a few counts. The chain uses TRBV19 and TRBJ2-7; TRBD2 matches at 9 bases. Germline V CDR1 and CDR2: LNHDA, SQIVND (reference sequence). The CDR3 is 15 residues long. Trimming cost V 3 bases and J 3 bases; bases outside gene matches: 6. DNA of the CDR3: TGTGCCAGTAGTATCCTAGCGGGGCTTAACTACGAGCAGTACTTC. This translates into CASSILAGLNYEQYF.

The J gene is TRBJ1-4, the V gene TRBV3-1 (or the pseudogene TRBV3-2); the D is unclear. Germline-derived CDR1 and CDR2 are LGHDT and YNNKEL (reference sequence). The CDR3 has 12 amino acids. Trimming pared 4 bases from V and 8 bases from J, leaving 8 bases between. The CDR3 region has the DNA TGTGCCAGCAGCCCCCAGCGGGAAAAACTGTTTTTT. Translated: CASSPQREKLFF.

The V call is TRBV4-3, the J call TRBJ1-5; 10 bases are a match to TRBD1. The CDR3 is made up of 16 amino acids. J gave up 9 bases and V 1 base, and 9 bases lay outside the gene matches. CDR1 is LGHNA, CDR2 YSLEER, per germline. CDR3 nucleotides: TGCGCCAGCAGCCAAGGACCCGGGACAGGGGACCCGCCCCAGCATTTT. Translation: CASSQGPGTGDPPQHF.

The genes are TRBV19 and TRBJ1-2; 10 bases map to TRBD1. Germline CDR1 and CDR2: LNHDA and SQIVND (reference sequence). V lost 5 bases and J lost 3; bases outside the gene matches: 9. The CDR3 consists of 16 residues. CDR3 region: CASSSTRDRGDYGYTF. The CDR3 bases are TGTGCCAGTAGTTCAACCCGGGACAGGGGTGACTATGGCTACACCTTC.

The rearrangement uses TRBV18 and TRBJ1-6; the D is unclear. Germline CDR1 is KGHSH and CDR2 is LQKENI. Trimming cost V 2 bases and J 3 bases, with 5 bases left between them. The CDR3 contains 14 residues. CDR3 coding DNA: TGTGCCAGCTCACCAAAACACTATAATTCACCCCTCCACTTT. Its translation is CASSPKHYNSPLHF.

This clone is labeled as medium-sized (0.01 to 0.1%). At the DNA level, this CDR3 is encoded by other sequences in the same sample as well. The chain carries TRBV2 and TRBJ1-2; 9 nucleotides match TRBD1. V trimming: 6 bases; J trimming: 7 bases; junction bases outside the gene matches: 9. CDR3 length: 14 residues. Germline V gives CDR1 SNHLY, CDR2 FYNNEI. DNA of the CDR3: TGTGCCAGCAGCCCGGACAGGGGAAGAGGTGGCTACACCTTC. This sequence encodes CASSPDRGRGGYTF.

This chain connects TRBV4-1 to TRBJ1-1; D is possibly TRBD1 (6 bases). Germline V CDR1 and CDR2: MGHRA, YSYEKL. Trimming removed 3 bases at V and 3 bases at J, with 17 bases between. The CDR3 spans 16 residues. The CDR3 sequence is CASSQPPGTRDTEAFF. CDR3 nucleotide sequence: TGCGCCAGCAGCCAGCCGCCAGGGACAAGGGACACTGAAGCTTTCTTT.

The CDR3 nucleotides read TGTGCCAGCAGTGAGTGGCCGATCTACGAGCAGTACGTC. Protein product: CASSEWPIYEQYV. The rearrangement joins TRBV2 to TRBJ2-7; D remains unclear. The CDR3 has 13 amino acids. Germline V gene sequence: CDR1 SNHLY, CDR2 FYNNEI. V was clipped by 3 bases and J by 3 bases, with 9 bases between them.

V is TRBV9 and J is TRBJ1-1; 8 bases map to TRBD1. From germline, CDR1 is SGDLS and CDR2 YYNGEE. This CDR3 comprises 14 residues. The V segment lost 4 bases and the J segment 5 bases; nucleotides outside the gene matches: 7. Here the CDR3 DNA reads TGTGCCAGCAGCCTTGGACAGGGTAGAACTGAAGCTTTCTTT. Residues: CASSLGQGRTEAFF. Complete variable domain (other parts from reference TRBV9 and TRBJ1-1): DSGVTQTPKHLITATGQRVTLRCSPRSGDLSVYWYQQSLDQGLQFLIQYYNGEERAKGNILERFSAQQFPDLHSELNLSSLELGDSALYFCASSLGQGRTEAFFGQGTRLTVV.